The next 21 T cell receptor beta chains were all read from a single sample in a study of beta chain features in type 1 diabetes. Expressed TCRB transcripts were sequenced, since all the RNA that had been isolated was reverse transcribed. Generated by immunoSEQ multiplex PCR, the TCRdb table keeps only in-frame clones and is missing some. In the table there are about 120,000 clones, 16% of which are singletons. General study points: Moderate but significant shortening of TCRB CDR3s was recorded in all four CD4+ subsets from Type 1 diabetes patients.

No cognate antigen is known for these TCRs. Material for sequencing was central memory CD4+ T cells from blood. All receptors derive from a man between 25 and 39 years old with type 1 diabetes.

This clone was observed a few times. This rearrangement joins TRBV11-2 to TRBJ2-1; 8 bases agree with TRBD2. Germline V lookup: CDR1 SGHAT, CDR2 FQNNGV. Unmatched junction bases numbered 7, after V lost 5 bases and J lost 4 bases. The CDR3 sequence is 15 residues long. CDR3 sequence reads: CASSPTAGVYNEQFF. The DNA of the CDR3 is TGTGCCAGCAGCCCCACAGCGGGGGTTTACAATGAGCAGTTCTTC.

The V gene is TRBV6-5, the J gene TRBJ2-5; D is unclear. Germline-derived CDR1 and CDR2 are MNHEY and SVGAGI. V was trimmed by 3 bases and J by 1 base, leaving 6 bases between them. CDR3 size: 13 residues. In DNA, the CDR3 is TGTGCCAGCAGTTATCAGTCCCAAGAGACCCAGTACTTC. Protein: CASSYQSQETQYF.

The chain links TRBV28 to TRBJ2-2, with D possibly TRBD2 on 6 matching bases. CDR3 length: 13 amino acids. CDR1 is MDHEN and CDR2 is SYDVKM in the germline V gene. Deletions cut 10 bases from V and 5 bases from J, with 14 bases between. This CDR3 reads CATLSGVTGELFF. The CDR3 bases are TGTGCCACCCTTTCGGGGGTGACCGGGGAGCTGTTTTTT.

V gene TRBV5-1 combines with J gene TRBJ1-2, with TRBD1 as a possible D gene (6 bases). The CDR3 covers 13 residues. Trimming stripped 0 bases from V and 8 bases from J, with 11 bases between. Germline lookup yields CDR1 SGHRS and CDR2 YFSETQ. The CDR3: CASSLDPGEGYTF. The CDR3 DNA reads TGCGCCAGCAGCTTGGACCCAGGGGAGGGCTACACCTTC.

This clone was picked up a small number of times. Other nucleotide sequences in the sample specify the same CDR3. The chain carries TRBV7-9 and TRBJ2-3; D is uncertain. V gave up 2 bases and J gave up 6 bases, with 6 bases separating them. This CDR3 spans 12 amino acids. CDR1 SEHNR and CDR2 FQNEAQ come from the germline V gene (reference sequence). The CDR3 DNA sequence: TGTGCCAGCAGCTTATCTGCGGATACGCAGTATTTT. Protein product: CASSLSADTQYF.

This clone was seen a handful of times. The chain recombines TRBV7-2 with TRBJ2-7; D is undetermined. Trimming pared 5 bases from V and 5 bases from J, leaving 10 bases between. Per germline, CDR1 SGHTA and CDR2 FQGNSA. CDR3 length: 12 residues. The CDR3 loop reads CASSLTRNEQYF. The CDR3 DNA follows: TGTGCCAGCAGCCTTACCCGGAACGAGCAGTACTTC.

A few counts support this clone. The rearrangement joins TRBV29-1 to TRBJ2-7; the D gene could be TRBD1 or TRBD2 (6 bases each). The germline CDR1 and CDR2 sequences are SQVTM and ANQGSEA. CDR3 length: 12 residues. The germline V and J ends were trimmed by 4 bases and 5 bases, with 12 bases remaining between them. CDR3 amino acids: CSVGMGGDEQYF. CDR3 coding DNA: TGCAGCGTTGGTATGGGGGGCGACGAGCAGTACTTC.

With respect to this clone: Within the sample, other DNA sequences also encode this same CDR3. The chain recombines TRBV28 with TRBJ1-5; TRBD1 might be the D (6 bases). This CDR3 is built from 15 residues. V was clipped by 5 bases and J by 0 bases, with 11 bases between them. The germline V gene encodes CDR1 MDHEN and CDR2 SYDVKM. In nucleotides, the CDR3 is TGTGCCAGCAGTCCACAGGGTGTTAGCAATCAGCCCCAGCATTTT. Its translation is CASSPQGVSNQPQHF. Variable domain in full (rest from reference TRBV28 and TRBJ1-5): DVKVTQSSRYLVKRTGEKVFLECVQDMDHENMFWYRQDPGLGLRLIYFSYDVKMKEKGDIPEGYSVSREKKERFSLILESASTNQTSMYLCASSPQGVSNQPQHFGDGTRLSIL.

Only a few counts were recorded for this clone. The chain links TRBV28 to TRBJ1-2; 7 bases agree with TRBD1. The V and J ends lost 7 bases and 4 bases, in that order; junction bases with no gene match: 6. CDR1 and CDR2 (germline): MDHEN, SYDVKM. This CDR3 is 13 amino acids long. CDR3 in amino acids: CASTMTGLYGYTF. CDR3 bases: TGTGCCAGCACTATGACAGGGCTCTATGGCTACACCTTC.

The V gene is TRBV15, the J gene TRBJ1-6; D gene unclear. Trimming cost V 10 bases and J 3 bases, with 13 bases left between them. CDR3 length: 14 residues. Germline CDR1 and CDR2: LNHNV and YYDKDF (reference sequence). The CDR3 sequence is CANPVGVYNSPLHF. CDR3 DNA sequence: TGTGCCAACCCAGTCGGGGTCTATAATTCACCCCTCCACTTT.

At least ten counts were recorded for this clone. The DNA of the CDR3 is TGTGCCAGCAGTCAAGGACCCGAAGGTGTAGCCCAGCATTTT. Amino acids: CASSQGPEGVAQHF. V is TRBV5-4 and J is TRBJ1-5; D remains ambiguous. The V end was cut by 5 bases, the J end by 11 bases, with 20 bases between. The CDR3 is 14 amino acids. Germline V gene lookup returns CDR1 SGHNT and CDR2 YYREEE (reference sequence).

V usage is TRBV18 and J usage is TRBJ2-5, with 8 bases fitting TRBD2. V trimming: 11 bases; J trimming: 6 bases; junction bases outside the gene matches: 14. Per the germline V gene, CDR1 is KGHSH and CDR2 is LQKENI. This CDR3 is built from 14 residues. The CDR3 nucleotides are TGTGCCTCTACCCCGGCGGGGGGCGACAAGACCCAGTACTTC. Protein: CASTPAGGDKTQYF. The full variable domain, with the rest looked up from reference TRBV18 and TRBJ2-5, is NAGVMQNPRHLVRRRGQEARLRCSPMKGHSHVYWYRQLPEEGLKFMVYLQKENIIDESGMPKERFSAEFPKEGPSILRIQQVVRGDSAAYFCASTPAGGDKTQYFGPGTRLLVL.

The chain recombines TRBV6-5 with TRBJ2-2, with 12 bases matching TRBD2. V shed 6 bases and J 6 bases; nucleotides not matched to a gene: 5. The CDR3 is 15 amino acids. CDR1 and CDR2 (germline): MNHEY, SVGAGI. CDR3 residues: CASSLAGGLPGELFF. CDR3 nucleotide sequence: TGTGCCAGCAGCCTAGCGGGGGGGCTCCCCGGGGAGCTGTTTTTT.

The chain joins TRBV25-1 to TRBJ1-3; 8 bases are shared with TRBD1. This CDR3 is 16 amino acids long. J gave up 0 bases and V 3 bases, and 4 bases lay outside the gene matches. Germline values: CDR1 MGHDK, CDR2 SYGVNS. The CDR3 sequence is CASSEGQVLSGNTIYF. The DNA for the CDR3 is TGTGCCAGCAGTGAGGGACAGGTCCTCTCTGGAAACACCATATATTTT. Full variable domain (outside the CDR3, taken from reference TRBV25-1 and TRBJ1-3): EADIYQTPRYLVIGTGKKITLECSQTMGHDKMYWYQQDPGMELHLIHYSYGVNSTEKGDLSSESTVSRIRTEHFPLTLESARPSHTSQYLCASSEGQVLSGNTIYFGEGSWLTVV.

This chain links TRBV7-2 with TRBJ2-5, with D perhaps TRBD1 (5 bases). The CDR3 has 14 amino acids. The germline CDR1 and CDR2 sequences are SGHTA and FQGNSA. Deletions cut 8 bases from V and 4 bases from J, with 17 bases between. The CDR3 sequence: CASGPSGLSETQYF. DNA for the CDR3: TGTGCCAGCGGACCCTCAGGGTTGTCAGAGACCCAGTACTTC.

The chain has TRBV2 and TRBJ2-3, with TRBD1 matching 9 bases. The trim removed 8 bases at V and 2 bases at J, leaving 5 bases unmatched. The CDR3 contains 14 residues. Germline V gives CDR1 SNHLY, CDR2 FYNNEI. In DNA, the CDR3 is TGTGCCAGCGCGGGACAGGGCATCACAGATACGCAGTATTTT. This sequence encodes CASAGQGITDTQYF.

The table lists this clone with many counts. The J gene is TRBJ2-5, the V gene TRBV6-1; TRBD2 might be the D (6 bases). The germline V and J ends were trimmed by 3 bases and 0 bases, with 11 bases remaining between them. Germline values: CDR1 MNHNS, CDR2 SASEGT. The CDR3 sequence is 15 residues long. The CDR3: CASSESGTYQETQYF. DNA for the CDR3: TGTGCCAGCAGTGAGTCGGGGACTTACCAAGAGACCCAGTACTTC.

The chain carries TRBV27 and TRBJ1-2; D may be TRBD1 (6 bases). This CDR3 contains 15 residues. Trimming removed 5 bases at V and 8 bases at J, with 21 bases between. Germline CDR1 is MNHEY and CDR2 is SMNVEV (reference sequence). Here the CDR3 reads CASSPRTDARDGYTF. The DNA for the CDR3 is TGTGCCAGCAGTCCCCGGACAGACGCCCGCGACGGCTACACCTTC.

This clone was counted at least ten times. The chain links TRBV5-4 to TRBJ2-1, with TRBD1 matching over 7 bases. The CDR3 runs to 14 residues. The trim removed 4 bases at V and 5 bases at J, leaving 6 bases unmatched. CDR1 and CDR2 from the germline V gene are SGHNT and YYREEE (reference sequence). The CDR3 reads CASSHGTDDNEQFF. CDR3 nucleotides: TGTGCCAGCAGCCACGGGACAGATGACAATGAGCAGTTCTTC.

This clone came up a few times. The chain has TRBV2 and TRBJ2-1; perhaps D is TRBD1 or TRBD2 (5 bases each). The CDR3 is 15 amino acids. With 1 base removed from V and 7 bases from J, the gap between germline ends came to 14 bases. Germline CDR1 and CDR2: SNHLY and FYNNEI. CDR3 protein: CASSEERGIGNEQFF. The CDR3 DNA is TGTGCCAGCAGTGAAGAACGGGGCATCGGTAATGAGCAGTTCTTC.

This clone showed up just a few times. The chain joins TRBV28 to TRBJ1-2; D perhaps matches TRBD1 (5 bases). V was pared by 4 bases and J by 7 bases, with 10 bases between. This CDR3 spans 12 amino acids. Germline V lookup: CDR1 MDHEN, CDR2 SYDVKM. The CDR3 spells CASSWRDSGYTF. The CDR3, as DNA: TGTGCCAGCAGTTGGCGGGACTCTGGCTACACCTTC.